The present entry profiles one T cell receptor (beta chain) with its context. Its antigen remains unidentified. The data stem from a study of shared clonotypes between healthy human individuals. Study information: The cohort had two women and a few men, ages 18 to 49. Study results and limitations: Unshared clonotypes carried lower generation probabilities than those common to all four donors.

The method was immunoSEQ multiplex PCR; TCRdb's version includes in-frame clones alone and lacks a portion of them. The sample has around 2,000,000 clones, 85% to 95% seen once. CDR1 is MNHNS, CDR2 SASEGT, per germline. CDR3 length: 15 amino acids. V trimming: 3 bases; J trimming: 3 bases; junction bases outside the gene matches: 5. The receptor comes from a man aged 18 to 29 in good health. The gene calls are TRBV6-1 and TRBJ2-3; 8 nucleotides line up with TRBD1. Sequencing input: naive CD4+ T cells sorted from blood. Subset meaning: CD45RA+ positively selected. The CDR3 spells CASSDNRGRTDTQYF. The CDR3 DNA reads TGTGCCAGCAGTGATAACAGGGGGAGGACAGATACGCAGTATTTT.